This TCR beta chain was captured by sequencing in a study of identical twins. Whole-study findings and limits: Cross-sectional statistical analysis was relied on for the conclusions, without the same donors being followed. Model-predicted out-of-frame TCR alpha sharing fell below observed values in monozygotic twins. Beta out-of-frame sequences showed weaker excess twin sharing.

Carrying unique molecular identifiers, the cDNA also gained a universal primer site through template switching. One entry per CDR3 protein results from TCRdb running MiXCR on the 5' RACE reads. The sample has around 100,000 distinct CDR3 sequences; about 6.1% are singletons. On this clonotype: The antigen is unknown.

Germline loops: CDR1 GTSNPN, CDR2 SVGIG (reference sequence). The CDR3 spans 12 residues. The V end was cut by 4 bases, the J end by 3 bases, with 6 bases between. The sequenced material came from memory T cells sorted from blood. V is TRBV30 and J is TRBJ2-2; unclear D gene. This TCR was sampled from a woman in her 50s in good health. The CDR3 DNA is TGTGCCTGGACACGGGACACCGGGGAGCTGTTTTTT. Translating gives CAWTRDTGELFF.